The 15 T cell receptor beta chains presented below share a single source sample, sequenced in a study of T cell repertoires in cytomegalovirus infection. These receptors have no identified antigens. One entry per CDR3 protein, called by TCRdb with MiXCR from the reads. Among about 700,000 distinct CDR3 sequences listed, around 35% were seen once. Specimen: cultured PBMCs, collected from culture after CMV antigen stimulation. Receptors originate from a human donor in good health (CMV status not recorded). Some clones in this sample may be carry-over from other donors' samples.

This clonotype was recorded a few times. The gene calls are TRBV20-1 and TRBJ1-5; 8 bases are a match to TRBD1. Trimming took 1 base from V and 3 from J; bases not matched to a gene: 8. The length of the CDR3 is 16 residues. Germline V gene sequence: CDR1 DFQATT, CDR2 SNEGSKA (reference sequence). This CDR3 is CSARGIGQGDNQPQHF. CDR3 in DNA: TGCAGTGCTAGAGGGATAGGACAGGGTGACAATCAGCCCCAGCATTTT.

V is TRBV18 and J is TRBJ1-2, with D maybe TRBD1 (6 bases). Germline CDR1 and CDR2: KGHSH and LQKENI. The CDR3 extends over 15 amino acids. The V gene lost 3 bases and the J gene lost 1 base, with 12 bases spanning the gap. DNA for the CDR3: TGTGCCAGCTCACCCGGGACACGCATTAACTATGGCTACACCTTC. Protein product: CASSPGTRINYGYTF.

The V and J genes are TRBV2 and TRBJ2-7, with TRBD1 as a possible D gene (5 bases). Germline V gives CDR1 SNHLY, CDR2 FYNNEI. The CDR3 loop spans 14 amino acids. V gave up 6 bases and J gave up 9 bases, with 21 bases separating them. In DNA form, the CDR3 reads TGTGCCAGCAGGCGGAGCCAGGGAAATTTGGGGCAGTACTTC. Amino acid sequence: CASRRSQGNLGQYF. Together with reference TRBV2 and TRBJ2-7, the CDR3 gives the full variable domain: EPEVTQTPSHQVTQMGQEVILRCVPISNHLYFYWYRQILGQKVEFLVSFYNNEISEKSEIFDDQFSVERPDGSNFTLKIRSTKLEDSAMYFCASRRSQGNLGQYFGPGTRLTVT.

This clonotype was recorded once. V and J are TRBV27 and TRBJ1-2, with D perhaps matching TRBD1 (6 bases). Trimming cost V 3 bases and J 8 bases, with 13 bases left between them. CDR3 length: 13 residues. Germline V CDR1 and CDR2: MNHEY, SMNVEV (reference sequence). CDR3 sequence: CASSLGRGAGYTF. DNA for the CDR3: TGTGCCAGCAGTTTGGGGAGGGGGGCAGGCTACACCTTC.

This clonotype was observed a handful of times. V usage is TRBV6-1 and J usage is TRBJ2-7, with D perhaps being TRBD1 or TRBD2 (6 bases each). The CDR3 contains 15 residues. V lost 5 bases to trimming and J lost 3 bases, with 17 bases between them. Germline loops: CDR1 MNHNS, CDR2 SASEGT. CDR3 coding DNA: TGTGCCAGCAGTTCATCCGGGGGCGGCCACTACGAGCAGTACTTC. Translation gives CASSSSGGGHYEQYF.

V gene TRBV15 combines with J gene TRBJ2-7; D possibly corresponds to TRBD2 (6 bases). Germline V gene data show CDR1 as LNHNV and CDR2 as YYDKDF (reference sequence). V lost 1 base and J lost 0, with 10 bases in between. The CDR3 loop spans 15 amino acids. The CDR3 bases are TGTGCCACCAGCAGAGGCCGGGACTCCTCCTACGAGCAGTACTTC. This translates into CATSRGRDSSYEQYF.

The V and J genes are TRBV2 and TRBJ2-2; maybe TRBD1 (6 bases). CDR1 and CDR2 (germline): SNHLY, FYNNEI. The CDR3 sequence is 14 residues long. V dropped 6 bases and J dropped 6 bases, with 14 bases sitting between them. CDR3 DNA: TGTGCCAGCAGCTCGGCACAGGGTGCCGGGGAGCTGTTTTTT. It yields the protein CASSSAQGAGELFF.

This clonotype was counted only a few times. The chain employs TRBV29-1 and TRBJ2-7, with TRBD2 matching over 7 bases. The CDR3 spans 13 residues. V gave up 2 bases and J gave up 5 bases; unmatched junction bases: 6. CDR1 SQVTM and CDR2 ANQGSEA come from the germline V gene. DNA for the CDR3: TGCAGCGTTGAACCTACGGCGGGGGACGAGCAGTACTTC. This sequence encodes CSVEPTAGDEQYF.

This chain uses TRBV6-5 with TRBJ2-7; 11 bases agree with TRBD2. CDR1 is MNHEY, CDR2 SVGAGI, per germline. The CDR3 extends over 16 amino acids. V shed 6 bases, J shed 2 bases, and the junction held 9 bases outside the gene matches. Here the CDR3 reads CASRSRLAGHPYEQYF. The CDR3 DNA follows: TGTGCCAGCAGGTCCAGACTAGCGGGGCATCCCTACGAGCAGTACTTC.

This rearrangement joins TRBV7-8 to TRBJ2-4; 10 nucleotides match TRBD1. The V gene end was trimmed by 5 bases and the J gene end by 1 base; junction bases not matched to a gene: 11. The CDR3 has 18 amino acids. Germline assignment: CDR1 SGHVS and CDR2 FQNEAQ. CDR3 region: CASSGRDRGRGAKNIQYF. The CDR3 DNA sequence: TGTGCCAGCAGCGGCCGGGACAGGGGCCGAGGTGCCAAAAACATTCAGTACTTC.

This clonotype was counted once. This chain links TRBV11-2 with TRBJ2-5; the match to TRBD2 covers 9 bases. The CDR3 runs to 17 residues. With 5 bases clipped from V and 5 bases from J, the junction kept 15 bases outside the gene matches. CDR1 is SGHAT, CDR2 FQNNGV, per germline. CDR3 sequence: CASSPLRLAGAVETQYF. The DNA for the CDR3 is TGTGCCAGCAGCCCCCTAAGGTTAGCGGGGGCTGTCGAGACCCAGTACTTC.

V and J are TRBV6-1 and TRBJ2-7; either TRBD1 or TRBD2 may supply D (6 bases each). The V end was cut by 8 bases, the J end by 2 bases, with 19 bases between. The CDR3 runs to 15 residues. Looked up from germline, CDR1 is MNHNS and CDR2 is SASEGT. This CDR3 is CASARTRGTTYEQYF. In DNA, the CDR3 is TGTGCCAGCGCAAGAACCCGGGGGACAACCTACGAGCAGTACTTC.

This clonotype was seen more than once but under ten times. This rearrangement joins TRBV7-9 to TRBJ2-5; 7 bases align to TRBD1. This CDR3 has 15 amino acids. Germline V gives CDR1 SEHNR, CDR2 FQNEAQ (reference sequence). V lost 3 bases and J lost 3; bases outside the gene matches: 7. CDR3: CASSFYRGLEETQYF. CDR3 sequence (DNA): TGTGCCAGCAGCTTTTACAGGGGATTGGAAGAGACCCAGTACTTC. The variable domain in full, completed from reference TRBV7-9 and TRBJ2-5, reads DTGVSQNPRHKITKRGQNVTFRCDPISEHNRLYWYRQTLGQGPEFLTYFQNEAQLEKSRLLSDRFSAERPKGSFSTLEIQRTEQGDSAMYLCASSFYRGLEETQYFGPGTRLLVL.

This clonotype was observed many times. The V call is TRBV7-2, the J call TRBJ2-1; TRBD1 matches 8 bases. CDR3 size: 12 residues. The trim removed 5 bases at V and 9 bases at J, leaving 3 bases unmatched. Per germline, CDR1 SGHTA and CDR2 FQGNSA. The CDR3 DNA sequence: TGTGCCAGCAGCGGACAGGGCGTTGAGCAGTTCTTC. It codes for CASSGQGVEQFF.

This clonotype has a count of ten or more. This chain uses TRBV28 with TRBJ2-1; D perhaps matches TRBD2 (5 bases). The germline V gene has CDR1 MDHEN and CDR2 SYDVKM. The CDR3 consists of 14 residues. V was shortened by 7 bases and J by 9 bases, with 19 bases between the two germline ends. The CDR3 bases are TGTGCCAGCATTACGCGGTTACCCAGCGGTGAGCAGTTCTTC. This codes for CASITRLPSGEQFF.